This T cell receptor (beta chain) was found in a study of regulatory T cells in long-lasting Graves disease. Regarding the study as a whole: Under persistent disease, TRBV28, TRBJ1-2 and TRBJ2-5 were used preferentially.

TCR beta libraries were built with iRepertoire HTBI primers and Arm-PCR of CDR3 regions. Using its own MiXCR run on the multiplex PCR reads, TCRdb lists one record per CDR3 protein. The repertoire holds approximately 560,000 distinct CDR3 sequences, with around 16% as singletons. This CDR3 is 13 amino acids long. Germline V CDR1 and CDR2: SEHNR, FQNEAQ (reference sequence). V shed 5 bases, J shed 11 bases, and the junction held 9 bases outside the gene matches. Indicated time point: newly diagnosed GD, antithyroid drugs for less than 3 months. The TCR library was made from RNA that had been extracted from PBMCs in TRIzol. As collected, the peripheral blood samples measured around 9 milliliters each and went into EDTA tubes. Comment on this clonotype: The target antigen is unknown.

This sample also belongs to another study, concerning T cells in Graves' hyperthyroidism and ophthalmopathy.

This clonotype was obtained from a man in his late teens or twenties with Graves disease. The V and J genes are TRBV7-9 and TRBJ1-5, with 7 bases lining up with TRBD1. This material consisted of peripheral blood mononuclear cells (PBMCs), taken at new diagnosis, from a patient treated with antithyroid drugs. DNA for the CDR3: TGTGCCAGCAGCCCAGTGGGGGGACAGTCCCAGCATTTT. Its protein is CASSPVGGQSQHF.